This T cell receptor (beta chain) was obtained from a study of CD8 T cells in ankylosing spondylitis. Molecular-barcoded quantitative 5'-RACE produced these TCR beta libraries. TCRdb re-analysed the 5' RACE reads in MiXCR, keeping a single row per CDR3 protein. This table holds 250,000 to 350,000 distinct CDR3 sequences, 20% to 25% found once. CDR3 length: 13 amino acids. From germline, CDR1 is SGHTA and CDR2 FQGNSA. The ends lost 5 bases at V and 9 bases at J; junction bases unmatched: 4. Material: blood, either unsorted or a sorted T cell fraction (not recorded which). The chain employs TRBV7-2 and TRBJ2-5; 12 nucleotides align to TRBD2. This TCR came from a female donor with ankylosing spondylitis or in good health (not recorded which). CDR3 in DNA: TGTGCCAGCAGCCCTAGCGGGAGGGGTCCCCAGTACTTC. Its translation is CASSPSGRGPQYF.